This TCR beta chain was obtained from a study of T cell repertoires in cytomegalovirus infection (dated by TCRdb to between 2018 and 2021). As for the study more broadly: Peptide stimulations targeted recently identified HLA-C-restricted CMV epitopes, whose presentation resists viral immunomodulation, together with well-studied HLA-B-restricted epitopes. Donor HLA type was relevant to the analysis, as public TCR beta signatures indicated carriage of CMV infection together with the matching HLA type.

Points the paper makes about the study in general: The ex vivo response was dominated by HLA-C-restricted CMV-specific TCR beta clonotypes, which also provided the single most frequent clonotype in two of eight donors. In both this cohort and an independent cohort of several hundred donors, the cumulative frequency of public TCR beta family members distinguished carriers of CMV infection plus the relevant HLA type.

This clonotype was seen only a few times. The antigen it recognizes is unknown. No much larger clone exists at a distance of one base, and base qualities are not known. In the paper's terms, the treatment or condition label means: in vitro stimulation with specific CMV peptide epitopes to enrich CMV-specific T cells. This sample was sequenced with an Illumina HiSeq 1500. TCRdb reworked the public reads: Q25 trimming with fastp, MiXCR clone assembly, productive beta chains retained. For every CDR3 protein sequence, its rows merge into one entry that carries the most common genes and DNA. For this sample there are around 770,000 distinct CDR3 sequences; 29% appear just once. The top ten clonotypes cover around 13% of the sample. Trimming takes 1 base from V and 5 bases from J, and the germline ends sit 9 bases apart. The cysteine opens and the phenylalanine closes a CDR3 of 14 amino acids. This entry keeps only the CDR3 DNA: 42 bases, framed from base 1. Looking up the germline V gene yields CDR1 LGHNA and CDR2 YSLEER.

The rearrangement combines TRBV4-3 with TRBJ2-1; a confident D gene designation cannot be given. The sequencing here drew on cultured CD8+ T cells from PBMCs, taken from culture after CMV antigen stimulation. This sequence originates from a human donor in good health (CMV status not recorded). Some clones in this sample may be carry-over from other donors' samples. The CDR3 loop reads CASSQGGFNNEQFF. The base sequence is TGCGCCAGCAGCCAAGGGGGTTTCAACAATGAGCAGTTCTTC.